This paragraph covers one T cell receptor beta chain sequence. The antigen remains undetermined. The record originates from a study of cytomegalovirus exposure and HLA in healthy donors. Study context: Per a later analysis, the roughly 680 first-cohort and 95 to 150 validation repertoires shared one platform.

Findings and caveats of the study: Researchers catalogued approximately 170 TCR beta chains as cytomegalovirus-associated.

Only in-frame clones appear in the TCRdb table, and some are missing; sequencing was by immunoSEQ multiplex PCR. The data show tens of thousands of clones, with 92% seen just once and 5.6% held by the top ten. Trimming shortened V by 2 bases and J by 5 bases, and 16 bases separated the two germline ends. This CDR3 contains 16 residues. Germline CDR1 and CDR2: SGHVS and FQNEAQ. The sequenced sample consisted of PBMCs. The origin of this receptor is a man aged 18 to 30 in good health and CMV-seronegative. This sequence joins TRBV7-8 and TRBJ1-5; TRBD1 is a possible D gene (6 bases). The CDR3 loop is CASSLFLIRGDQPQHF. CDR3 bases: TGTGCCAGCAGCTTATTCTTAATCAGGGGCGATCAGCCCCAGCATTTT. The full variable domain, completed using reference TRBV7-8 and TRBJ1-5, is GAGVSQSPRYKVAKRGQDVALRCDPISGHVSLFWYQQALGQGPEFLTYFQNEAQLDKSGLPSDRFFAERPEGSVSTLKIQRTQQEDSAVYLCASSLFLIRGDQPQHFGDGTRLSIL.